This T cell receptor (beta chain) was sequenced in a study of regulatory T cells in long-lasting Graves disease. Sample time point: newly diagnosed GD, antithyroid drugs for less than 3 months. Scientists built the TCR library using RNA that was extracted from PBMCs. This clonotype was seen ten or more times. Its antigen is unidentified. According to the study, TCR beta libraries were built with iRepertoire HTBI primers and CDR3-region Arm-PCR. MiXCR, applied by TCRdb to the multiplex PCR reads, yields one record per CDR3 protein. In the table there are roughly 500,000 distinct CDR3 sequences, 13% of which are singletons. Germline V lookup: CDR1 KGHDR, CDR2 SFDVKD. The CDR3 has 15 amino acids. Losses at the gene ends were 2 bases for V and 5 bases for J; bases not matched to a gene: 5. Findings of the study overall: Since the sample size was small, accuracy may have been reduced. Whereas approximately 950 public clonotypes were shared by new patients, persistent patients shared more, at some 2,500.

The data were also submitted as part of a second study, on T cells in Graves' hyperthyroidism and ophthalmopathy. This second study notes: Aged 18 to 65, the patients had hyperthyroidism that was newly diagnosed and had lasted under 2 months.

The sample was peripheral blood mononuclear cells (PBMCs), taken at new diagnosis, from a patient treated with antithyroid drugs. This TCR was sampled from a man aged 25 to 45 with Graves disease. The chain uses TRBV24-1 and TRBJ2-1, with 7 bases lining up with TRBD2. In DNA, the CDR3 is TGTGCCACCAGTGATTGGCGGGGGAGTCACAATGAGCAGTTCTTC. Amino acid sequence: CATSDWRGSHNEQFF.